One T cell receptor (beta chain) is described in this entry. The antigen remains undetermined. The sample belongs to a study of PD-1 blockade in classical Hodgkin lymphoma. Study-level findings and limits: Nivolumab initiation under 1 year post-ASCT meant exclusion. The origin of the repertoire differences remains undefined, with disease activity or prior therapy as possible causes.

The CDR3 is 14 amino acids. V shed 7 bases and J 3 bases; nucleotides not matched to a gene: 5. CDR1 and CDR2 from the germline V gene are SNHLY and FYNNEI. Every patient was affected by relapse after autologous stem cell transplantation, while exposure to brentuximab vedotin was not uniform. Profiling relied on immunoSEQ multiplex PCR, and the TCRdb table lists in-frame clones only, not all of them. The table records some 11,000 clones, about 76% of them present only once. The sample here was peripheral blood mononuclear cells (PBMCs), taken at baseline. This TCR came from a human donor with classical Hodgkin lymphoma. This chain links TRBV2 with TRBJ2-1, with 8 bases matching TRBD2. As DNA, the CDR3 is TGTGCCAGCAACGGGGGGGGCGGCTACAATGAGCAGTTCTTC. Its protein product is CASNGGGGYNEQFF.